One and the same sample provided the 21 T cell receptor beta chains below, sequenced in a study of cytomegalovirus exposure and HLA in healthy donors (dated by TCRdb to about 2017). To prepare the library, the immunoSEQ multiplex PCR assay was applied. The multiplex PCR relied on a mix of 60 forward primers for TCR Vbeta segments and 13 reverse primers for TCR Jbeta segments. This immuneACCESS table, as held by TCRdb, lists in-frame sequences with V and J called but not all clones. Of the missing ones, under half trace to an unresolved V gene in checked studies; the others have no known cause. The sample table records some 140,000 clones; around two thirds of these occur just once. In total, the top ten clones hold around 4.1% of the sample. The specimen sequenced was PBMCs. All receptors come from a man younger than 30 in good health and CMV-seropositive.

This clone occurred a few times. The V call is TRBV7-9, the J call TRBJ2-7; perhaps TRBD1 as D (6 bases). The germline V and J ends were trimmed by 1 base and 5 bases, with 18 bases remaining between them. The CDR3 loop spans 16 amino acids. CDR1 and CDR2 from the germline V gene are SEHNR and FQNEAQ (reference sequence). CDR3 DNA: TGTGCCAGCAGCTTAGATAGGTGGCAGGGGTCCAACGAGCAGTACTTC. Translation gives CASSLDRWQGSNEQYF.

J is TRBJ2-7 and V is TRBV19; D gene ambiguous. The CDR3 loop spans 15 amino acids. The V and J ends lost 1 base and 1 base respectively, with 11 bases between them. Per the germline V gene, CDR1 is LNHDA and CDR2 is SQIVND (reference sequence). CDR3 amino acids: CASSIGLLRSYEQYF. In DNA form, the CDR3 reads TGTGCCAGTAGTATAGGCCTACTAAGGTCCTACGAGCAGTACTTC.

This rearrangement joins TRBV27 to TRBJ2-7; possibly TRBD1 for D (6 bases). Germline V gene sequence: CDR1 MNHEY, CDR2 SMNVEV (reference sequence). The length of the CDR3 is 13 residues. The ends were cut back, 7 bases at V and 2 bases at J, with 12 bases in the middle. The CDR3 reads CASNRDFPYEQYF. The CDR3 DNA reads TGTGCCAGCAACAGGGATTTTCCCTACGAGCAGTACTTC.

The CDR3 DNA reads as TGCAGCGTTGACACAGGGTCGGATGAAAAACTGTTTTTT. It is translated as CSVDTGSDEKLFF. V gene TRBV29-1 combines with J gene TRBJ1-4, with D possibly matching TRBD1 (6 bases). V was shortened by 3 bases and J by 6 bases, with 11 bases between the two germline ends. Germline V gene sequence: CDR1 SQVTM, CDR2 ANQGSEA. The CDR3 has 13 amino acids.

This chain links TRBV9 with TRBJ1-3; D remains unclear. This CDR3 contains 16 residues. Germline V lookup: CDR1 SGDLS, CDR2 YYNGEE. Trimming took 3 bases from V and 0 from J, leaving 13 bases between them. CDR3 sequence reads: CASSGHGGSSGNTIYF. The CDR3 DNA sequence: TGTGCCAGCAGCGGTCACGGAGGATCCTCTGGAAACACCATATATTTT.

The chain uses TRBV28 and TRBJ2-7; 8 positions agree with TRBD1. The germline CDR1 and CDR2 sequences are MDHEN and SYDVKM. CDR3 length equals 15 residues. The V segment lost 5 bases and the J segment 4 bases; nucleotides outside the gene matches: 10. The CDR3 nucleotides read TGTGCCAGCAGTCCCCGGACAGGGCTTTCGTACGAGCAGTACTTC. It codes for CASSPRTGLSYEQYF. Variable domain in full (rest from reference TRBV28 and TRBJ2-7): DVKVTQSSRYLVKRTGEKVFLECVQDMDHENMFWYRQDPGLGLRLIYFSYDVKMKEKGDIPEGYSVSREKKERFSLILESASTNQTSMYLCASSPRTGLSYEQYFGPGTRLTVT.

This clone was seen a few times. J is TRBJ2-7 and V is TRBV18, with D tentatively TRBD1 (5 bases). Trimming stripped 1 base from V and 6 bases from J, with 10 bases between. Germline CDR1 reads KGHSH; CDR2 reads LQKENI. The CDR3 totals 13 residues. The CDR3 nucleotides read TGTGCCAGCTCACCACGCAGGGTGAGCGAGCAGTACTTC. Protein: CASSPRRVSEQYF.

This clone was found once. The CDR3 DNA reads as TGTGCCAGCAGTCTGACAGGGGAGGGGAAACTGTTTTTT. Residues: CASSLTGEGKLFF. The V call is TRBV6-6, the J call TRBJ1-4; the match to TRBD1 covers 8 bases. The CDR3 has 13 amino acids. CDR1 is MNHNY, CDR2 SVGAGI, per germline (reference sequence). After removal of 5 bases from V and 11 bases from J, the junction contained 7 bases not matched to a gene.

The V call is TRBV7-9, the J call TRBJ2-1, with D perhaps matching TRBD2 (5 bases). CDR1 is SEHNR and CDR2 is FQNEAQ in the germline V gene (reference sequence). The ends were cut back, 1 base at V and 3 bases at J, with 16 bases in the middle. The CDR3 runs 17 residues. Here the CDR3 reads CASSLGGTSGFYNEQFF. The DNA for the CDR3 is TGTGCCAGCAGCTTAGGCGGAACATCGGGATTCTACAATGAGCAGTTCTTC.

The chain has TRBV27 and TRBJ2-4; D is perhaps TRBD1 (6 bases). Per germline, CDR1 MNHEY and CDR2 SMNVEV (reference sequence). The CDR3 spans 15 residues. V was cut by 3 bases and J by 0 bases, with 9 bases left in between. CDR3 nucleotides: TGTGCCAGCAGTTTTCAGGGGTTAGCCAAAAACATTCAGTACTTC. Amino acid sequence: CASSFQGLAKNIQYF.

The CDR3 DNA sequence: TGTGCCAGTAGTATTCGGCTAACAGACGAGCAGTACTTC. Its protein product is CASSIRLTDEQYF. V is TRBV19 and J is TRBJ2-7, with D unresolved. CDR3 size: 13 residues. Trimming stripped 3 bases from V and 5 bases from J, with 11 bases between. The V gene's germline CDR1 is LNHDA and CDR2 SQIVND (reference sequence).

The V call is TRBV5-1, the J call TRBJ1-5, with 7 bases identical to TRBD1. The CDR3 covers 15 residues. Germline-derived CDR1 and CDR2 are SGHRS and YFSETQ. J was trimmed by 0 bases and V by 5 bases; bases with no gene match: 5. DNA for the CDR3: TGCGCCAGCAGAGAGACAGGGACTAGCAATCAGCCCCAGCATTTT. Its translation: CASRETGTSNQPQHF.

V gene TRBV5-4 combines with J gene TRBJ2-1, with D tentatively TRBD1 (5 bases). The CDR3 consists of 13 residues. Germline V gives CDR1 SGHNT, CDR2 YYREEE (reference sequence). The V gene lost 4 bases and the J gene lost 13 bases, with 18 bases spanning the gap. Here the CDR3 DNA reads TGTGCCAGCAGCATTGGGGCAGAAGGTCAACAGTTCTTC. The encoded protein is CASSIGAEGQQFF.

The DNA for the CDR3 is TGCGCCAGCAGCCAAGGGGGGGGTAGAGGCTATGGCTACACCTTC. Translating gives CASSQGGGRGYGYTF. The chain uses TRBV4-1 and TRBJ1-2; tentative D call: TRBD1 (5 bases). Trimming cost V 1 base and J 4 bases, with 13 bases left between them. CDR1 is MGHRA, CDR2 YSYEKL, per germline. This CDR3 region has 15 residues.

This clone was counted between two and nine times. The chain combines TRBV7-9 with TRBJ2-6; D is possibly TRBD1 (6 bases). The CDR3 covers 17 residues. Germline V CDR1 and CDR2: SEHNR, FQNEAQ (reference sequence). The V end was cut by 8 bases, the J end by 0 bases, with 17 bases between. The chain's CDR3 is CASSTGFRSSGANVLTF. As DNA, the CDR3 is TGTGCCAGCTCCACAGGGTTCCGGAGCTCTGGGGCCAACGTCCTGACTTTC. Supplemented by reference TRBV7-9 and TRBJ2-6, the full variable domain reads DTGVSQNPRHKITKRGQNVTFRCDPISEHNRLYWYRQTLGQGPEFLTYFQNEAQLEKSRLLSDRFSAERPKGSFSTLEIQRTEQGDSAMYLCASSTGFRSSGANVLTFGAGSRLTVL.

This rearrangement joins TRBV6-6 to TRBJ1-4; D remains unclear. Per the germline V gene, CDR1 is MNHNY and CDR2 is SVGAGI (reference sequence). The V end was cut by 2 bases, the J end by 5 bases, with 15 bases between. The CDR3 covers 16 residues. As DNA, the CDR3 is TGTGCCAGCAGTTACGTCCTGGCCGGGAACAATGAAAAACTGTTTTTT. It encodes CASSYVLAGNNEKLFF.

In DNA, the CDR3 is TGTGCCAGCAGCTTAGAACCTCAGGGGCCGTGGGCTTTCTTT. Translating it yields CASSLEPQGPWAFF. The chain recombines TRBV7-6 with TRBJ1-1, with a tentative D call TRBD1 (6 bases). Germline V CDR1 and CDR2: SGHVS, FNYEAQ. The CDR3 sequence is 14 residues long. The germline V and J ends were trimmed by 1 base and 11 bases, with 17 bases remaining between them.

The chain recombines TRBV19 with TRBJ1-5, with a possible D match to TRBD1 (5 bases). CDR3 size: 13 residues. The V end lost 8 bases, the J end lost 4 bases, and 12 bases lay between the germline ends. In germline, CDR1 is LNHDA, CDR2 SQIVND (reference sequence). Here the CDR3 DNA reads TGTGCCAGTCAGGACATTTCTAATCAGCCCCAGCATTTT. Translating it yields CASQDISNQPQHF.

The V and J genes are TRBV5-6 and TRBJ2-7; D gene ambiguous. CDR3 length: 13 residues. V gave up 4 bases and J gave up 2 bases, with 10 bases separating them. Germline V gene data show CDR1 as SGHDT and CDR2 as YYEEEE. This chain's CDR3 is CASSPDTAYEQYF. The CDR3 DNA reads as TGTGCCAGCAGCCCTGACACAGCCTACGAGCAGTACTTC.

V gene TRBV2 combines with J gene TRBJ1-3; 8 bases are shared with TRBD1. The CDR3 has 14 residues. J gave up 3 bases and V 6 bases, and 4 bases lay outside the gene matches. Germline loops: CDR1 SNHLY, CDR2 FYNNEI. CDR3 sequence (DNA): TGTGCCAGCAGGGAACAGGGGGTTGGAAACACCATATATTTT. Protein product: CASREQGVGNTIYF.

The chain combines TRBV28 with TRBJ1-5; the D gene is possibly TRBD1 (5 bases). The CDR3 extends over 16 amino acids. The germline V gene encodes CDR1 MDHEN and CDR2 SYDVKM. The ends were cut back, 5 bases at V and 7 bases at J, with 21 bases in the middle. The CDR3 DNA reads as TGTGCCAGCAGTACCGACGCGGTCAGGGTAGAGCAGCCCCAGCATTTT. Its translation is CASSTDAVRVEQPQHF.